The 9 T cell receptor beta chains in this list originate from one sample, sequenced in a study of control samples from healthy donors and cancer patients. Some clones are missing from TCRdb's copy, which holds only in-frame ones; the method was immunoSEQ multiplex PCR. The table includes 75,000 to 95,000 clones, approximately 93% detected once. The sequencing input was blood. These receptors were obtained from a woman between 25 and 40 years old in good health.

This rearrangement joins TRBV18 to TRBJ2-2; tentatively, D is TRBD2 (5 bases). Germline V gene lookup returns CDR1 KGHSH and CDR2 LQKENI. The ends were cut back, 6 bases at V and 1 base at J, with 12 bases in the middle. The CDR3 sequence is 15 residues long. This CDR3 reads CASSQRAGNTGELFF. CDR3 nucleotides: TGTGCCAGCTCTCAGAGGGCGGGGAACACCGGGGAGCTGTTTTTT.

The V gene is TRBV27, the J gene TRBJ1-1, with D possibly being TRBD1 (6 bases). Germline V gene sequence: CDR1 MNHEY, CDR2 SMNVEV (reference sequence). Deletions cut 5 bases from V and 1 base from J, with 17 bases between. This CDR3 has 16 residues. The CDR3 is CASSPYRDGGNTEAFF. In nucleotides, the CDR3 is TGTGCCAGCAGTCCCTACAGGGATGGGGGGAACACTGAAGCTTTCTTT.

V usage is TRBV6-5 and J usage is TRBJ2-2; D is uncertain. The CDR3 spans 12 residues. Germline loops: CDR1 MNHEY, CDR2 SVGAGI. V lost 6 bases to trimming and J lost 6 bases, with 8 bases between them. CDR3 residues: CASRSLAGELFF. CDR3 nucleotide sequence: TGTGCCAGCAGATCTTTAGCCGGGGAGCTGTTTTTT.

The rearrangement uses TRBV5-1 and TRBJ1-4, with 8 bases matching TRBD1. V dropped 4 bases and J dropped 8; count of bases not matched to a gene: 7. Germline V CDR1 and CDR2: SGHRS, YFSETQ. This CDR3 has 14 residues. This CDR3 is CASSLRGHGEKLFF. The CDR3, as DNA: TGCGCCAGCAGCCTCAGGGGGCACGGGGAAAAACTGTTTTTT.

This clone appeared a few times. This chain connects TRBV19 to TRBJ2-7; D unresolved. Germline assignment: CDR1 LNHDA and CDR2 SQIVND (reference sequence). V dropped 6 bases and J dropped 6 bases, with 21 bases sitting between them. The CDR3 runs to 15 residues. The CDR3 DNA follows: TGTGCCAGTAGCCACCAGGATGTCTCAGCTGCCGAGCAGTACTTC. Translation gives CASSHQDVSAAEQYF.

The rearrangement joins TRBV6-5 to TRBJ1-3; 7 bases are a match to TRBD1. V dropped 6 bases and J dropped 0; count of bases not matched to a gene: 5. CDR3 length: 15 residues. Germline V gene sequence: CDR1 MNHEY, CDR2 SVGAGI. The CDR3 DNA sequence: TGTGCCAGCAGGGGGGACAGAAACTCTGGAAACACCATATATTTT. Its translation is CASRGDRNSGNTIYF.

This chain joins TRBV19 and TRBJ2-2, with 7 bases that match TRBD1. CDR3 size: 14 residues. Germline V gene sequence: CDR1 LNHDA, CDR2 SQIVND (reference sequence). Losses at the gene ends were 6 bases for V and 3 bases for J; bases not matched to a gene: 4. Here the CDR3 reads CASSGQGDTGELFF. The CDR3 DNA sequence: TGTGCCAGTAGCGGTCAGGGGGACACCGGGGAGCTGTTTTTT.

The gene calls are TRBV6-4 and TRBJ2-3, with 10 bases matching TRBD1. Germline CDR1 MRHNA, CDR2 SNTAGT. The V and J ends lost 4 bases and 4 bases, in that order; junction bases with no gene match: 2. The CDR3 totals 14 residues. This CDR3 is CASSVGQGADTQYF. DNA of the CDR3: TGTGCCAGCAGTGTAGGACAGGGGGCAGATACGCAGTATTTT.

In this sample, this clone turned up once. The DNA of the CDR3 is TGTGCCAGCAGAGATAAGGACGGGAACACTGAAGCTTTCTTT. It yields the protein CASRDKDGNTEAFF. The rearrangement uses TRBV2 and TRBJ1-1; no clear D gene. The CDR3 has 14 residues. The germline V and J ends were trimmed by 6 bases and 1 base, with 12 bases remaining between them. Looked up from germline, CDR1 is SNHLY and CDR2 is FYNNEI.